A single TCR beta chain is shown here with its context. The clone's antigen remains unknown. Per-base qualities were not stored, and no clone one base away is much larger. Per the publication, the treatment or condition label means: allogeneic hematopoietic cell transplantation with graft depleted of TCRalphabeta T cells and CD19 B cells. The transplant recipients were children given TCRalphabeta/CD19-depleted allogeneic hematopoietic cell grafts. Library construction relied on PCR. Data came from an Illumina HiSeq 2500. To normalize quantification of the TCRbeta repertoire, the TCR libraries were built with molecular barcoding that relied on unique molecular identifiers. TCRdb reworked the public reads: Q25 trimming with fastp, MiXCR clone assembly, productive beta chains retained. Rows are unified per CDR3 protein, each entry keeping the most common DNA and genes. The sample records around 490,000 distinct CDR3 sequences, 10% to 12% of which are singletons. In total, the top ten clones hold approximately 15% of the sample.

The V end loses 1 base and the J end loses 2 bases, and a stretch of 15 bases separates them. The CDR1 and CDR2 encoded by the germline V gene (reference sequence) are DFQATT and SNEGSKA. The CDR3 numbers 16 residues from cysteine through phenylalanine. Solely the CDR3 DNA is kept, with 48 bases framed from the first base. The entry originates in a study of T-cell reconstitution after alpha-beta-depleted transplantation in children (TCRdb year 2016). For the study in its entirety: The study quantitatively tracked T-cell immune reconstitution after TCRalphabeta/CD19-depleted allogeneic hematopoietic cell transplantation in children using TCR repertoire profiling. Results and caveats for the whole study, not just this receptor: The frequencies of hyperexpanded clones fell over the following months, and after one year, T-cell counts and TCRbeta diversity were mostly attributed to newly produced T cells. In some patients, the high TCRbeta diversity seen at day 60 was put down to recipient T cells and intrathymic progenitors that had survived conditioning. The apparently early alphabetaT-cell count recovery about two months after transplant was reportedly dependent on only several hundred rapidly expanded clones derived from non-depleted graft cells.

The chain is made from TRBV20-1 and TRBJ1-3; no confident D gene assignment can be made. The source is a female patient between 2 and 10 years old who had a stem cell transplant for aplastic anemia, so the T cells may come from the graft donor. The material was PBMCs, mostly from graft donor cells, obtained 180 days after TCRalphabeta/CD19-depleted stem cell transplant. Read as DNA, the sequence is TGCAGTGCTAGAGGTGGATCGTACAAACCTGGAAACACCATATATTTT. The encoded protein is CSARGGSYKPGNTIYF.